This entry lists 4 T cell receptor beta chains sequenced from one sample in a study of blood T cell repertoires in COVID-19. Sequencing used immunoSEQ multiplex PCR; TCRdb keeps in-frame clones, though not all of them. Of about 270,000 clones in the sample, roughly nine tenths were seen once. The sample comprised peripheral blood. All receptors come from a man aged 50-59 years with acute or convalescent COVID-19.

V gene TRBV11-2 combines with J gene TRBJ2-7; tentatively, D is TRBD1 (7 bases). With 5 bases removed from V and 4 bases from J, the gap between germline ends came to 15 bases. This CDR3 spans 14 amino acids. In germline, CDR1 is SGHAT, CDR2 FQNNGV. CDR3 loop: CASSPRGASYEQYF. The CDR3 bases are TGTGCCAGCAGCCCCAGGGGGGCAAGTTACGAGCAGTACTTC.

The chain has TRBV7-9 and TRBJ2-5; 11 nucleotides line up with TRBD1. The CDR3 totals 17 residues. Per germline, CDR1 SEHNR and CDR2 FQNEAQ (reference sequence). V lost 4 bases to trimming and J lost 5 bases; unmatched junction nucleotides: 12. The CDR3 DNA follows: TGTGCCAGCAGCTCCTCCGGGACAGGGGGTTGGTGGGAGACCCAGTACTTC. This translates into CASSSSGTGGWWETQYF.

The rearrangement joins TRBV7-3 to TRBJ2-2, with 8 bases fitting TRBD2. The V gene's germline CDR1 is SGHTA and CDR2 FQGTGA. V trimming: 6 bases; J trimming: 6 bases; junction bases outside the gene matches: 6. The CDR3 runs to 14 residues. CDR3 sequence reads: CASSPGLAAGELFF. In DNA, the CDR3 is TGTGCCAGCAGTCCCGGACTAGCTGCCGGGGAGCTGTTTTTT.

This clone showed up just once. The chain joins TRBV2 to TRBJ2-6, with D possibly matching TRBD1 (6 bases). The CDR3 consists of 17 residues. V lost 4 bases to trimming and J lost 0 bases, with 13 bases between them. Germline loops: CDR1 SNHLY, CDR2 FYNNEI. The CDR3 region is CASSGGGAPSGANVLTF. Written as DNA, the CDR3 is TGTGCCAGCAGTGGAGGGGGAGCCCCCTCTGGGGCCAACGTCCTGACTTTC.